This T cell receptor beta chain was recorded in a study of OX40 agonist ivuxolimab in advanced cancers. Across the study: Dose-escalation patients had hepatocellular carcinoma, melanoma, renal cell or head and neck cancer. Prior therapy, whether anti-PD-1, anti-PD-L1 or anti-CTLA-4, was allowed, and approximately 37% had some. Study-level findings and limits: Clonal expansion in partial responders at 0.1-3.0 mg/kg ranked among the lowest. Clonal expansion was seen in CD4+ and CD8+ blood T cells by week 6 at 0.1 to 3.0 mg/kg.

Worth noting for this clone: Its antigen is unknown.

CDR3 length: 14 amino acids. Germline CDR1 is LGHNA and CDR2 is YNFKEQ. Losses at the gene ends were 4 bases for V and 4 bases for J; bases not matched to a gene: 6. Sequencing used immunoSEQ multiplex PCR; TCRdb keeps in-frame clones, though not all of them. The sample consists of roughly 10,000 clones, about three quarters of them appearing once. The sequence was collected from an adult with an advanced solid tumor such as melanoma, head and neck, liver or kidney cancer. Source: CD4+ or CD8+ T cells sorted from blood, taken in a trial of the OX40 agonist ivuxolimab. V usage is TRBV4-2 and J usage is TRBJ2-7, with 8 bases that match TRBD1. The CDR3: CASSPGTGRYEQYF. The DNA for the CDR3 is TGTGCCAGCAGCCCCGGGACAGGCCGATACGAGCAGTACTTC.